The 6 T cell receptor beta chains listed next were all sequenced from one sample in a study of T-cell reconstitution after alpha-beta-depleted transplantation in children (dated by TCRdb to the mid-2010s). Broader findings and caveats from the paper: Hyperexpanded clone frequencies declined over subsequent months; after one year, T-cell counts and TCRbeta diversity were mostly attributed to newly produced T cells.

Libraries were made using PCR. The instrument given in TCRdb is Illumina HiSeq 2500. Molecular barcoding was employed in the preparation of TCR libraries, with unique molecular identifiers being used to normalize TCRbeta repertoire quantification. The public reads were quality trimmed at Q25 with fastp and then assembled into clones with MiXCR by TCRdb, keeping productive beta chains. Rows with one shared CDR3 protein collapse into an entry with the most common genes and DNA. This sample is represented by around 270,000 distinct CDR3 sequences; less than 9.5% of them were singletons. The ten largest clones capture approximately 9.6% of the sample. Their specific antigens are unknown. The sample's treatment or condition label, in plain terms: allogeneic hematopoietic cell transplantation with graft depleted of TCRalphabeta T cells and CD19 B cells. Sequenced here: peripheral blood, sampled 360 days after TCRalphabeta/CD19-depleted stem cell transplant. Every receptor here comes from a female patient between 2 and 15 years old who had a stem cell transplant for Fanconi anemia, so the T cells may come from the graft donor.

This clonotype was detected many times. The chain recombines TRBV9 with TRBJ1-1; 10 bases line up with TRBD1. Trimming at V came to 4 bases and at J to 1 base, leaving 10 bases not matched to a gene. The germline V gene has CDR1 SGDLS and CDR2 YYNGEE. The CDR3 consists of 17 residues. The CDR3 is CASSHRDRGYGNTEAFF. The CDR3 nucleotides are TGTGCCAGCAGCCACCGGGACAGGGGTTATGGGAACACTGAAGCTTTCTTT.

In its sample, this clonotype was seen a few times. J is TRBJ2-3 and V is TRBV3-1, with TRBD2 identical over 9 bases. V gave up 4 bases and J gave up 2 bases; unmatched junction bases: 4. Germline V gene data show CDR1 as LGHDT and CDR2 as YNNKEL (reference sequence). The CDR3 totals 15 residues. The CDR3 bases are TGTGCCAGCAGCCGGACTAGCGCATACACAGATACGCAGTATTTT. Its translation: CASSRTSAYTDTQYF.

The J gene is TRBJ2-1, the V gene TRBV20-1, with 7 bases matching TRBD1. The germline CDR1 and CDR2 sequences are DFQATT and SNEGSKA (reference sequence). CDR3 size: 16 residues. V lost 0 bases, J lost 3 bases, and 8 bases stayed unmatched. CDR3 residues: CSARDNDRAFYNEQFF. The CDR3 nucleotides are TGCAGTGCTAGAGACAACGACAGGGCCTTCTACAATGAGCAGTTCTTC.

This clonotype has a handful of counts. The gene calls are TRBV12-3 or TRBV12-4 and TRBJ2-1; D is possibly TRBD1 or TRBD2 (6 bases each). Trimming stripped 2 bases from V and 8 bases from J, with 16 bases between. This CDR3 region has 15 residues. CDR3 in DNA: TGTGCCAGCAGTTTAATGGCCCTGGGGGGCTATGAGCAGTTCTTC. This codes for CASSLMALGGYEQFF.

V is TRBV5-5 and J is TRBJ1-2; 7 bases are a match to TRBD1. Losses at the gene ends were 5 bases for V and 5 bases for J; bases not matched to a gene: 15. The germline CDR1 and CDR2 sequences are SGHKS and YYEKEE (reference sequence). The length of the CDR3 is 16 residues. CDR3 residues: CASSTLFGTDLYGYTF. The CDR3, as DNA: TGTGCCAGCAGTACCTTATTCGGGACAGACTTATATGGCTACACCTTC.

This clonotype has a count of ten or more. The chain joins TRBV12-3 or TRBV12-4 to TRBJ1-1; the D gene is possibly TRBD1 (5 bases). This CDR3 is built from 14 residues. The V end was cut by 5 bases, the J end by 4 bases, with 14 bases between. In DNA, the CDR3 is TGTGCCAGCAGTCAAACAGGCCTAAGCACTGAAGCTTTCTTT. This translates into CASSQTGLSTEAFF.